Described below is a single T cell receptor (beta chain) sequence and its context. The V and J ends lost 7 bases and 0 bases respectively, with 15 bases between them. The germline V gene encodes CDR1 SGHAT and CDR2 FQNNGV. This CDR3 is 16 amino acids long. This record comes from a study of identical twins. TCRdb reanalysed the 5' RACE reads using MiXCR and keeps one entry per CDR3 protein. The sample has a few hundred thousand distinct CDR3 sequences, around 20% seen once. Sample: naive T cells sorted from blood. The TCR was taken from a man aged 50 to 59 in good health. The rearrangement joins TRBV11-2 to TRBJ2-2; D remains ambiguous. Written as DNA, the CDR3 is TGTGCCAGCACCGAGTGGAGTATTTCGAACACCGGGGAGCTGTTTTTT. Translation: CASTEWSISNTGELFF. Drawing the rest from reference TRBV11-2 and TRBJ2-2, the complete variable domain is EAGVAQSPRYKIIEKRQSVAFWCNPISGHATLYWYQQILGQGPKLLIQFQNNGVVDDSQLPKDRFSAERLKGVDSTLKIQPAKLEDSAVYLCASTEWSISNTGELFFGEGSRLTVL.